The clone carrying this T cell receptor (beta chain) was observed once. The antigen is not known. This entry comes from a study of cytomegalovirus exposure and HLA in healthy donors. V lost 0 bases and J lost 1, with 8 bases in between. CDR3 length: 15 residues. Germline V gene data show CDR1 as SGHRS and CDR2 as YFSETQ. The donors comprised healthy bone marrow donors. The study's findings and limits: Exclusion applied to some V segments, including TRBV6-2 and TRBV6-3, as they were indistinguishable. Analyses of presence and absence presupposed an approximately uniform sequencing depth across donors. In a later analysis, donors in an Asian-associated ancestry cluster reportedly had fewer N-insertions in productive TCRs than the cohort mean.

60 Vbeta and 13 Jbeta primers were used in PCR. Sequencing was performed with immunoSEQ multiplex PCR; in TCRdb, only in-frame clones are kept and a portion is missing. The sample has 150,000 to 200,000 clones, around 80% seen once. This receptor was taken from a man younger than 35 in good health and CMV-seronegative. The genes are TRBV5-1 and TRBJ2-4; D possibly corresponds to TRBD1 (6 bases). Specimen: PBMCs. CDR3 nucleotide sequence: TGCGCCAGCAGCTTGGGAGGGGGTGCCAAAAACATTCAGTACTTC. This translates into CASSLGGGAKNIQYF.